The 32 T cell receptor beta chains presented below share a single source sample, sequenced in a study of Ad26.COV2.S vaccination and SARS-CoV-2 variants. Using immunoSEQ multiplex PCR, the repertoire was profiled, and TCRdb retains in-frame clones only, with some absent. The sample has around 370,000 clones; about 92% are singletons. The sequencing used peripheral blood, collected after recovery from COVID-19. The receptor set was obtained from a human donor who had recovered from COVID-19.

The chain recombines TRBV9 with TRBJ2-2; the match to TRBD2 covers 15 bases. V gave up 4 bases and J gave up 6 bases; unmatched junction bases: 4. The CDR3 totals 16 residues. CDR1 and CDR2 (germline): SGDLS, YYNGEE. The CDR3 is CASSLGLAGGPGELFF. CDR3 bases: TGTGCCAGCAGCTTAGGACTAGCGGGGGGGCCCGGGGAGCTGTTTTTT.

The rearrangement links TRBV5-1 to TRBJ1-1; D not certain. This CDR3 contains 15 residues. Deletions cut 0 bases from V and 1 base from J, with 10 bases between. The germline CDR1 and CDR2 sequences are SGHRS and YFSETQ. The CDR3 is CASSLENLQNTEAFF. The CDR3 DNA is TGCGCCAGCAGCTTGGAAAATTTACAGAACACTGAAGCTTTCTTT.

The V call is TRBV11-2, the J call TRBJ2-4; the D is unclear. The ends were cut back, 1 base at V and 0 bases at J, with 7 bases in the middle. Germline CDR1 SGHAT, CDR2 FQNNGV. CDR3 size: 15 residues. Here the CDR3 DNA reads TGTGCCAGCAGCTTAGCCACGTTAGCCAAAAACATTCAGTACTTC. As protein: CASSLATLAKNIQYF.

The chain combines TRBV2 with TRBJ2-1; unclear D gene. CDR1 is SNHLY and CDR2 is FYNNEI in the germline V gene. Trimming pared 2 bases from V and 5 bases from J, leaving 1 base between. There are 11 residues in the CDR3. The CDR3 nucleotides are TGTGCCAGCAGTGAACACAATGAGCAGTTCTTC. It is translated as CASSEHNEQFF.

V gene TRBV5-1 combines with J gene TRBJ2-7; tentative D call: TRBD2 (6 bases). The length of the CDR3 is 15 residues. Germline CDR1 reads SGHRS; CDR2 reads YFSETQ. Trimming left V 5 bases short and J 1 base short, with 16 bases between. The CDR3 DNA reads as TGCGCCAGCAGTTCCGGGCTGAGCGGGTCCTACGAGCAGTACTTC. Encoded protein: CASSSGLSGSYEQYF.

The chain couples TRBV2 to TRBJ1-1; TRBD1 agrees at 10 bases. Germline CDR1 is SNHLY and CDR2 is FYNNEI. CDR3 length equals 14 residues. V was clipped by 10 bases and J by 2 bases; unmatched bases: 7. The CDR3 bases are TGTGCCAAGGAGGGACAGGGGTTCAACACTGAAGCTTTCTTT. As protein: CAKEGQGFNTEAFF.

This chain uses TRBV18 with TRBJ1-1, with D maybe TRBD1 (5 bases). V shed 4 bases and J shed 1 base, with 16 bases lying between them. CDR1 and CDR2 from the germline V gene are KGHSH and LQKENI. The CDR3 loop spans 16 amino acids. CDR3 coding DNA: TGTGCCAGCTCACTTTTCGAAGGGGTGGGGAACACTGAAGCTTTCTTT. Residues: CASSLFEGVGNTEAFF.

The chain employs TRBV7-6 and TRBJ2-5; TRBD2 might be the D (5 bases). The CDR3 loop spans 16 amino acids. V dropped 4 bases and J dropped 1 base, with 16 bases sitting between them. Germline V gene data show CDR1 as SGHVS and CDR2 as FNYEAQ. The CDR3 bases are TGTGCCAGCAGCTCCCGGGGTGATAGGCCCCAAGAGACCCAGTACTTC. Its translation: CASSSRGDRPQETQYF.

A remark on this clone: At the DNA level, this CDR3 is encoded by other sequences in the same sample as well. V usage is TRBV4-3 and J usage is TRBJ2-6, with D uncertain. Germline-derived CDR1 and CDR2 are LGHNA and YSLEER. Trimming stripped 0 bases from V and 4 bases from J, with 10 bases between. This CDR3 spans 16 amino acids. The CDR3 region has the DNA TGCGCCAGCAGCCAAGATTCCTCGTCGGGGGCCAACGTCCTGACTTTC. Translating gives CASSQDSSSGANVLTF.

This sequence joins TRBV5-5 and TRBJ2-7, with a possible D match to TRBD2 (7 bases). In germline, CDR1 is SGHKS, CDR2 YYEKEE (reference sequence). This CDR3 region has 14 residues. Between the trimmed V and J ends, which lost 1 base and 7 bases, there was a span of 15 bases. In nucleotides, the CDR3 is TGTGCCAGCAGCTTGTCCTCGGGGGGCAGGGAGCAGTACTTC. Protein product: CASSLSSGGREQYF.

The chain has TRBV27 and TRBJ1-5, with D possibly TRBD1 on 6 matching bases. Trimming removed 1 base from V and 5 bases from J, with 12 bases in between. Germline V lookup: CDR1 MNHEY, CDR2 SMNVEV (reference sequence). This CDR3 comprises 15 residues. CDR3 in DNA: TGTGCCAGCAGTTTATTGTCAGGGGTCGATCAGCCCCAGCATTTT. This translates into CASSLLSGVDQPQHF.

V usage is TRBV14 and J usage is TRBJ1-2; D might be TRBD1 (5 bases). V was shortened by 0 bases and J by 8 bases, with 10 bases between the two germline ends. There are 13 residues in the CDR3. Germline V gives CDR1 SGHDN, CDR2 FVKESK. The DNA of the CDR3 is TGTGCCAGCAGCCAAGAACGACAGAGGGGCTACACCTTC. It encodes CASSQERQRGYTF.

This clone was picked up a small number of times. The J gene is TRBJ1-3, the V gene TRBV6-6, with 7 bases matching TRBD1. Germline CDR1 reads MNHNY; CDR2 reads SVGAGI (reference sequence). The V and J ends lost 6 bases and 0 bases, in that order; junction bases with no gene match: 5. CDR3 length: 15 amino acids. The CDR3 is CASRPTGTSGNTIYF. CDR3 sequence (DNA): TGTGCCAGCAGGCCGACAGGGACCTCTGGAAACACCATATATTTT.

J is TRBJ2-2 and V is TRBV5-5; 7 positions agree with TRBD1. The ends lost 4 bases at V and 5 bases at J; junction bases unmatched: 11. This CDR3 region has 16 residues. The V gene's germline CDR1 is SGHKS and CDR2 YYEKEE (reference sequence). CDR3 loop: CASSETGHRGTGELFF. Written as DNA, the CDR3 is TGTGCCAGCAGCGAAACGGGCCACAGGGGAACCGGGGAGCTGTTTTTT.

This clone occurred once. The V and J genes are TRBV13 and TRBJ2-1; D is unresolved. V was shortened by 0 bases and J by 7 bases, with 10 bases between the two germline ends. Germline CDR1 PRHDT, CDR2 FYEKMQ (reference sequence). This CDR3 comprises 14 residues. CDR3 sequence reads: CASSLGRERNEQFF. CDR3 DNA: TGTGCCAGCAGCTTAGGAAGGGAACGGAATGAGCAGTTCTTC.

The chain couples TRBV4-3 to TRBJ1-4; perhaps TRBD1 as D (5 bases). Per germline, CDR1 LGHNA and CDR2 YSLEER. V lost 2 bases to trimming and J lost 10 bases, with 14 bases between them. This CDR3 contains 14 residues. Here the CDR3 DNA reads TGCGCCAGCAGCCAAAGGCAACAGGAGGTAAAACTGTTTTTT. It codes for CASSQRQQEVKLFF.

The chain joins TRBV10-3 to TRBJ2-3, with TRBD1 identical over 7 bases. Germline V gives CDR1 ENHRY, CDR2 SYGVKD. This CDR3 region has 14 residues. With V trimmed by 6 bases and J by 2 bases, 5 bases remained unmatched. The CDR3: CAIRLTGHTDTQYF. The CDR3 nucleotides are TGTGCCATCAGGCTGACAGGGCACACAGATACGCAGTATTTT.

Here the CDR3 reads CASSDPGTGSFEKLFF. The CDR3 DNA is TGCGCCAGCAGTGACCCCGGGACAGGCTCGTTTGAAAAACTGTTTTTT. The genes are TRBV10-2 and TRBJ1-4, with TRBD1 matching 8 bases. The CDR3 is 16 residues long. Germline V CDR1 and CDR2: WSHSY, SAAADI. After removal of 3 bases from V and 7 bases from J, the junction contained 10 bases not matched to a gene.

The chain couples TRBV27 to TRBJ1-4, with D unresolved. The CDR3 is made up of 18 amino acids. Germline CDR1 is MNHEY and CDR2 is SMNVEV (reference sequence). V lost 3 bases, J lost 0 bases, and 17 bases lay in between. The CDR3 protein is CASSFIFPPYATNEKLFF. CDR3 nucleotide sequence: TGTGCCAGCAGTTTTATCTTCCCCCCCTATGCAACTAATGAAAAACTGTTTTTT.

This clone was picked up one time. The J gene is TRBJ2-6, the V gene TRBV6-4; D ambiguous. Germline V gives CDR1 MRHNA, CDR2 SNTAGT. The CDR3 extends over 15 amino acids. The ends were cut back, 0 bases at V and 0 bases at J, with 3 bases in the middle. CDR3: CASSDSSSGANVLTF. CDR3 nucleotide sequence: TGTGCCAGCAGTGACTCGAGCTCTGGGGCCAACGTCCTGACTTTC.

V is TRBV11-2 and J is TRBJ2-3; 11 bases fit TRBD1. After removal of 5 bases from V and 2 bases from J, the junction contained 9 bases not matched to a gene. Germline V gene data show CDR1 as SGHAT and CDR2 as FQNNGV. This CDR3 region has 17 residues. The CDR3 coding sequence is TGTGCCAGCAGCCAGCGGACAGGGGGCGTTGTCACAGATACGCAGTATTTT. It encodes CASSQRTGGVVTDTQYF.

The chain carries TRBV7-2 and TRBJ1-2; D not certain. Trimming cost V 1 base and J 5 bases, with 14 bases left between them. The CDR3 totals 15 residues. CDR1 is SGHTA and CDR2 is FQGNSA in the germline V gene. The CDR3 DNA follows: TGTGCCAGCAGCTTAGAACGACTCCGGGGTTATGGCTACACCTTC. It is translated as CASSLERLRGYGYTF.

The V gene is TRBV6-6, the J gene TRBJ2-7; tentative D call: TRBD2 (7 bases). Germline-derived CDR1 and CDR2 are MNHNY and SVGAGI (reference sequence). V lost 5 bases to trimming and J lost 2 bases, with 22 bases between them. This CDR3 contains 17 residues. CDR3 sequence (DNA): TGTGCCAGCAGTCGACCCAATGGGGGGGCGGTAGCCTACGAGCAGTACTTC. The encoded protein is CASSRPNGGAVAYEQYF.

This sequence joins TRBV4-1 and TRBJ2-7; a possible D gene is TRBD2 (6 bases). There are 17 residues in the CDR3. The germline V gene has CDR1 MGHRA and CDR2 YSYEKL. Trimming pared 4 bases from V and 4 bases from J, leaving 23 bases between. Written as DNA, the CDR3 is TGCGCCAGCAGCCTGAGAGTTGGAGGGCAGGGAAGGTACGAGCAGTACTTC. Translating it yields CASSLRVGGQGRYEQYF.

The chain links TRBV7-9 to TRBJ2-5; D remains ambiguous. CDR3 size: 14 residues. Trimming shortened V by 5 bases and J by 4 bases, and 14 bases separated the two germline ends. Germline V gene data show CDR1 as SEHNR and CDR2 as FQNEAQ (reference sequence). The CDR3 sequence: CASSKRTVVETQYF. The CDR3 coding sequence is TGTGCCAGCAGCAAAAGGACGGTTGTAGAGACCCAGTACTTC.

The chain has TRBV2 and TRBJ2-3; TRBD1 matches at 8 bases. This CDR3 region has 14 residues. Losses at the gene ends were 8 bases for V and 0 bases for J; bases not matched to a gene: 4. Germline assignment: CDR1 SNHLY and CDR2 FYNNEI. The DNA for the CDR3 is TGTGCCAGCGGACAGGGATTCAGCACAGATACGCAGTATTTT. Translating it yields CASGQGFSTDTQYF.

The V and J genes are TRBV9 and TRBJ1-2; no clear D gene. Trimming took 0 bases from V and 3 from J, leaving 9 bases between them. CDR3 length: 14 residues. The germline gives CDR1 SGDLS, CDR2 YYNGEE. The CDR3 reads CASSVESSDYGYTF. The DNA of the CDR3 is TGTGCCAGCAGCGTAGAATCGTCCGACTATGGCTACACCTTC.

V gene TRBV11-2 combines with J gene TRBJ1-3; 9 bases map to TRBD1. The V gene's germline CDR1 is SGHAT and CDR2 FQNNGV. J gave up 0 bases and V 4 bases, and 4 bases lay outside the gene matches. This CDR3 has 16 residues. The CDR3 DNA follows: TGTGCCAGCAGCTATCGACAGGGGGTCTCTGGAAACACCATATATTTT. It is translated as CASSYRQGVSGNTIYF.

The chain combines TRBV6-1 with TRBJ1-1; D remains ambiguous. This CDR3 contains 14 residues. Trimming stripped 3 bases from V and 10 bases from J, with 18 bases between. From germline, CDR1 is MNHNS and CDR2 SASEGT. This CDR3 is CASSDMEGRLRAFF. In DNA form, the CDR3 reads TGTGCCAGCAGTGATATGGAGGGTAGGTTGAGAGCTTTCTTT.

The chain has TRBV6-5 and TRBJ1-1; the D gene is possibly TRBD1 (5 bases). The V gene's germline CDR1 is MNHEY and CDR2 SVGAGI. CDR3 size: 11 residues. Trimming shortened V by 7 bases and J by 11 bases, and 14 bases separated the two germline ends. The CDR3 loop is CASTQGEAAFF. Here the CDR3 DNA reads TGTGCCAGCACCCAGGGAGAGGCGGCTTTCTTT.

This clone was found once. The V and J genes are TRBV12-3 or TRBV12-4 and TRBJ1-4; D uncertain. This CDR3 has 13 amino acids. V was cut by 8 bases and J by 8 bases, with 15 bases left in between. CDR3 bases: TGTGCCAGCGCGTCCTTATCCGGGGAAAAACTGTTTTTT. Translation: CASASLSGEKLFF.

This sequence joins TRBV6-5 and TRBJ2-3; 8 bases line up with TRBD1. J was trimmed by 5 bases and V by 6 bases; bases with no gene match: 10. The CDR3 covers 15 residues. Looked up from germline, CDR1 is MNHEY and CDR2 is SVGAGI. CDR3 region: CASSPPRGRGDTQYF. CDR3 bases: TGTGCCAGCAGCCCCCCCAGGGGGCGGGGAGATACGCAGTATTTT.